This TCR beta chain originates from a study of blood T cell repertoires in COVID-19. CDR3 size: 14 residues. The V gene end was trimmed by 4 bases and the J gene end by 4 bases; junction bases not matched to a gene: 6. CDR1 and CDR2 from the germline V gene are SGHAT and FQNNGV. The table came from immunoSEQ multiplex PCR; TCRdb's copy has only in-frame clones and leaves some out. There are about 260,000 clones in the sample; around 88% occur only once, and about 2.1% lies in the top ten. This clonotype was obtained from a woman in her forties or fifties who had recovered from COVID-19. Sample: PBMCs or T cells enriched from blood (not recorded which). The rearrangement uses TRBV11-2 and TRBJ2-5, with 7 bases identical to TRBD2. The chain's CDR3 is CASSSRTRGETQYF. Written as DNA, the CDR3 is TGTGCCAGCAGCTCAAGGACTAGAGGAGAGACCCAGTACTTC.